This TCR beta chain appears in the sequencing data of a study of T cells in Graves' hyperthyroidism and ophthalmopathy. Study as a whole: Before treatment of any kind, peripheral blood was taken at initial diagnosis. Overall study findings and caveats: Before onset, ophthalmopathy was predicted by the model a median around 6 months earlier. Blood held most thyroid clonotypes expanded above 0.001 frequency.

Germline V lookup: CDR1 SGHTA, CDR2 FQGTGA. This CDR3 has 14 residues. V dropped 4 bases and J dropped 2; count of bases not matched to a gene: 3. Using RNA transcripts as the source, TCR beta CDR3 regions were amplified. Researchers ran a first-round RT-PCR on the TCR CDR3 using the HTBI primer set. Each CDR3 protein is one row after TCRdb ran MiXCR on the multiplex PCR reads. The sample consists of 93,000 or so distinct CDR3 sequences, approximately 50% of them appearing once. Note on this clonotype: Its specificity is not known. Here the CDR3 omits its conserved ending phenylalanine or tryptophan, so a read error is the likely source.

The clonotype originates from a middle-aged man with Graves' hyperthyroidism. Source material: blood. The chain employs TRBV7-3 and TRBJ2-7; TRBD2 matches 9 bases. The CDR3 reads CASSSAGGPYEQYL. The CDR3 DNA follows: TGTGCCAGCAGCTCAGCGGGGGGCCCCTACGAGCAGTACCTC.